The 5 T cell receptor beta chains below were found in one sample sequenced in a study of shared clonotypes between healthy human individuals. The data were produced by immunoSEQ multiplex PCR, yet TCRdb's version contains in-frame clones alone and is incomplete. The sample includes some 1.1 million clones, around 77% of them seen just once. The sample taken for sequencing was memory CD4+ T cells from PBMCs. Subset denoted: CD45RA-negative fraction. These receptors were obtained from a man younger than 30 in good health. Some clones in this sample may be carry-over from other donors' samples.

The chain carries TRBV7-2 and TRBJ1-2; possibly TRBD1 for D (6 bases). Per germline, CDR1 SGHTA and CDR2 FQGNSA. Deletions cut 3 bases from V and 8 bases from J, with 16 bases between. CDR3 size: 14 residues. In DNA, the CDR3 is TGTGCCAGCAGCTTTGGGGGGCGGTTAGGAGGCTACACCTTC. It is translated as CASSFGGRLGGYTF.

This sequence joins TRBV6-6 and TRBJ1-4, with D possibly being TRBD1 (6 bases). CDR1 and CDR2 (germline): MNHNY, SVGAGI (reference sequence). V lost 10 bases and J lost 8, with 14 bases in between. This CDR3 is 12 amino acids long. The CDR3 here is CATQKDSEKLFF. The CDR3 DNA sequence: TGTGCCACCCAAAAGGACAGCGAAAAACTGTTTTTT.

The chain has TRBV6-1 and TRBJ1-2, with 7 bases that match TRBD1. This CDR3 has 14 residues. The J segment lost 3 bases and the V segment lost 1 base, leaving 2 bases of the junction unmatched. Germline V gives CDR1 MNHNS, CDR2 SASEGT. This CDR3 reads CASSEGQGDYGYTF. CDR3 in DNA: TGTGCCAGCAGTGAAGGACAGGGAGACTATGGCTACACCTTC.

This clone came up a few times. The same CDR3 is also encoded by other DNA sequences in this sample. This CDR3 is CASSLVVNTEAFF. CDR3 in DNA: TGTGCCAGCAGCTTAGTAGTCAACACTGAAGCTTTCTTT. This rearrangement joins TRBV7-2 to TRBJ1-1; D ambiguous. The CDR3 contains 13 residues. Looked up from germline, CDR1 is SGHTA and CDR2 is FQGNSA. The V gene lost 1 base and the J gene lost 2 bases, with 5 bases spanning the gap.

The CDR3 DNA sequence: TGTGCCAGCAGCGTAGTAATGGGAGGACCAGGAAACACCATATATTTT. Its translation is CASSVVMGGPGNTIYF. The chain couples TRBV9 to TRBJ1-3; D remains unclear. Germline assignment: CDR1 SGDLS and CDR2 YYNGEE. Trimming cost V 0 bases and J 4 bases, with 14 bases left between them. The CDR3 extends over 16 amino acids.